Shown below are 29 T cell receptor beta chains from a single sample sequenced in a study of CD8+ T cells in alopecia areata. Isolated RNA was reverse transcribed into cDNA used as the sequencing template. Clones were read by immunoSEQ multiplex PCR, and TCRdb kept only the in-frame ones, dropping some. The sample includes hundreds of thousands of clones, roughly 69% of them seen just once. The starting material was CD4+ T cells sorted from blood, obtained at week 0. The receptors come from a human donor with alopecia areata.

The CDR3 spells CASRGQGGTEAFF. The CDR3, as DNA: TGTGCCAGCAGAGGACAGGGAGGGACTGAAGCTTTCTTT. The V call is TRBV2, the J call TRBJ1-1, with 8 positions matching TRBD1. The CDR3 consists of 13 residues. Germline CDR1 and CDR2: SNHLY and FYNNEI. V dropped 6 bases and J dropped 5; count of bases not matched to a gene: 5.

The chain is built from TRBV6-6 and TRBJ1-3; tentative D call: TRBD1 (5 bases). In germline, CDR1 is MNHNY, CDR2 SVGAGI (reference sequence). V was trimmed by 8 bases and J by 4 bases, leaving 12 bases between them. The CDR3 runs to 13 residues. The CDR3 DNA follows: TGTGCCAGCGGGGCCTCAACGGGAAACACCATATATTTT. Protein sequence: CASGASTGNTIYF.

A note on this clone: The same CDR3 can be traced to other DNA sequences in this sample. This chain joins TRBV27 and TRBJ1-6; D remains unclear. The CDR3 extends over 13 amino acids. The germline V gene has CDR1 MNHEY and CDR2 SMNVEV (reference sequence). The germline V and J ends were trimmed by 6 bases and 9 bases, with 12 bases remaining between them. CDR3 sequence: CASSPTGSSPLHF. The CDR3, as DNA: TGTGCCAGCAGCCCTACGGGGAGTTCACCCCTCCACTTT.

The V call is TRBV7-2, the J call TRBJ2-1, with TRBD1 matching over 9 bases. The CDR3 covers 15 residues. The trim removed 1 base at V and 8 bases at J, leaving 6 bases unmatched. From germline, CDR1 is SGHTA and CDR2 FQGNSA. CDR3 DNA: TGTGCCAGCAGCTTAGTTGGACAGGGGCGGGATGAGCAGTTCTTC. Amino acid sequence: CASSLVGQGRDEQFF. Together with reference TRBV7-2 and TRBJ2-1, the CDR3 gives the full variable domain: GAGVSQSPSNKVTEKGKDVELRCDPISGHTALYWYRQSLGQGLEFLIYFQGNSAPDKSGLPSDRFSAERTGGSVSTLTIQRTQQEDSAVYLCASSLVGQGRDEQFFGPGTRLTVL.

The chain recombines TRBV6-6 with TRBJ2-5, with D hard to call. Germline values: CDR1 MNHNY, CDR2 SVGAGI (reference sequence). V lost 8 bases to trimming and J lost 0 bases, with 7 bases between them. The CDR3 is made up of 12 amino acids. In nucleotides, the CDR3 is TGTGCCAGCGCCCGTGACCAAGAGACCCAGTACTTC. Amino acid sequence: CASARDQETQYF.

A word on this clone: The sample contains more than one DNA sequence encoding this CDR3. The chain combines TRBV30 with TRBJ1-5; no reliable D call. With 4 bases removed from V and 1 base from J, the gap between germline ends came to 8 bases. The CDR3 loop spans 13 amino acids. Per germline, CDR1 GTSNPN and CDR2 SVGIG (reference sequence). The CDR3 loop reads CAWNEGSNQPQHF. The CDR3 nucleotides read TGTGCCTGGAATGAGGGAAGCAATCAGCCCCAGCATTTT. Looking up the rest from reference TRBV30 and TRBJ1-5 gives the full variable domain: SQTIHQWPATLVQPVGSPLSLECTVEGTSNPNLYWYRQAAGRGLQLLFYSVGIGQISSEVPQNLSASRPQDRQFILSSKKLLLSDSGFYLCAWNEGSNQPQHFGDGTRLSIL.

The gene calls are TRBV2 and TRBJ2-7; D is unclear. Trimming took off 6 bases at V and 6 bases at J, with 9 bases between the two ends. Germline CDR1 reads SNHLY; CDR2 reads FYNNEI. The CDR3 contains 11 residues. This CDR3 reads CASRSVREQYF. CDR3 in DNA: TGTGCCAGCAGGTCAGTGCGCGAGCAGTACTTC.

The rearrangement uses TRBV6-5 and TRBJ2-5, with unresolved D. CDR1 and CDR2 from the germline V gene are MNHEY and SVGAGI. V shed 8 bases and J shed 0 bases, with 7 bases lying between them. The CDR3 runs to 12 residues. The DNA for the CDR3 is TGTGCCAGCTCCCTCAACCAAGAGACCCAGTACTTC. This codes for CASSLNQETQYF.

CDR3 sequence: CASSFGQPNTEAFF. DNA of the CDR3: TGCGCCAGCAGCTTCGGACAGCCGAACACTGAAGCTTTCTTT. The chain has TRBV5-1 and TRBJ1-1; perhaps TRBD1 as D (6 bases). Germline loops: CDR1 SGHRS, CDR2 YFSETQ. Between the trimmed V and J ends, which lost 2 bases and 1 base, there was a span of 9 bases. This CDR3 is 14 amino acids long.

This clone showed up just once. The CDR3 nucleotides read TGTGCCAGCAGCTTAAGGGGGACAGGCTCTGGAAACACCATATATTTT. Protein product: CASSLRGTGSGNTIYF. V usage is TRBV7-2 and J usage is TRBJ1-3, with TRBD1 identical over 8 bases. From germline, CDR1 is SGHTA and CDR2 FQGNSA. V shed 2 bases, J shed 0 bases, and the junction held 3 bases outside the gene matches. The CDR3 totals 16 residues.

The chain recombines TRBV19 with TRBJ2-2, with D maybe TRBD2 (7 bases). The germline V gene has CDR1 LNHDA and CDR2 SQIVND (reference sequence). V was trimmed by 10 bases and J by 15 bases, leaving 21 bases between them. The CDR3 runs to 12 residues. The CDR3 nucleotides are TGTGCCACCCGGAACAGGGAGGGGACGGTGTTTTTT. It encodes CATRNREGTVFF.

This clone has only a few counts. This rearrangement joins TRBV5-1 to TRBJ1-5, with 11 bases matching TRBD1. V gave up 4 bases and J gave up 6 bases; unmatched junction bases: 6. Germline V gene lookup returns CDR1 SGHRS and CDR2 YFSETQ. CDR3 size: 15 residues. The CDR3 is CASSPGQGALQPQHF. CDR3 nucleotide sequence: TGCGCCAGCAGCCCTGGACAGGGGGCGCTTCAGCCCCAGCATTTT.

The J gene is TRBJ2-3, the V gene TRBV30; 11 nucleotides match TRBD2. CDR1 is GTSNPN and CDR2 is SVGIG in the germline V gene (reference sequence). CDR3 length equals 17 residues. The V segment lost 0 bases and the J segment 4 bases; nucleotides outside the gene matches: 9. The CDR3 loop is CAWSVSPLSGGADTQYF. The CDR3, as DNA: TGTGCCTGGAGTGTAAGCCCCCTTAGCGGGGGGGCAGATACGCAGTATTTT. The variable domain in full, with the rest retrieved from reference TRBV30 and TRBJ2-3, is SQTIHQWPATLVQPVGSPLSLECTVEGTSNPNLYWYRQAAGRGLQLLFYSVGIGQISSEVPQNLSASRPQDRQFILSSKKLLLSDSGFYLCAWSVSPLSGGADTQYFGPGTRLTVL.

CDR3 sequence reads: CASSEESGEQPQHF. Written as DNA, the CDR3 is TGTGCCAGCAGTGAAGAGAGCGGGGAGCAGCCCCAGCATTTT. The V call is TRBV2, the J call TRBJ1-5; the D is unclear. CDR3 length equals 14 residues. The ends were cut back, 1 base at V and 7 bases at J, with 11 bases in the middle. Germline values: CDR1 SNHLY, CDR2 FYNNEI.

The rearrangement links TRBV18 to TRBJ2-1; maybe TRBD2 (5 bases). V was cut by 3 bases and J by 9 bases, with 24 bases left in between. CDR1 and CDR2 (germline): KGHSH, LQKENI. This CDR3 contains 17 residues. CDR3 nucleotide sequence: TGTGCCAGCTCACCTCTAACTAGTCCTATACTCCCCAGTGAGCAGTTCTTC. It is translated as CASSPLTSPILPSEQFF.

This clone was seen a handful of times. V gene TRBV7-8 combines with J gene TRBJ2-3; D is unclear. CDR1 is SGHVS and CDR2 is FQNEAQ in the germline V gene. This CDR3 region has 12 residues. The germline V and J ends were trimmed by 5 bases and 0 bases, with 3 bases remaining between them. The chain's CDR3 is CASSPSTDTQYF. The CDR3 nucleotides read TGTGCCAGCAGCCCTAGCACAGATACGCAGTATTTT.

The V and J genes are TRBV30 and TRBJ2-5; D might be TRBD1 or TRBD2, each matching 6 bases. The germline V gene has CDR1 GTSNPN and CDR2 SVGIG (reference sequence). This CDR3 is 14 amino acids long. V was cut by 3 bases and J by 4 bases, with 15 bases left in between. The CDR3 loop reads CAWRKGGLGETQYF. The CDR3 coding sequence is TGTGCCTGGAGGAAGGGGGGCCTCGGAGAGACCCAGTACTTC.

The V gene is TRBV5-1, the J gene TRBJ2-5, with 9 bases that match TRBD1. This CDR3 has 15 amino acids. The V and J ends lost 3 bases and 4 bases, in that order; junction bases with no gene match: 7. Germline assignment: CDR1 SGHRS and CDR2 YFSETQ. The CDR3 spells CASSSGTGRGETQYF. The CDR3 coding sequence is TGCGCCAGCAGCTCAGGGACAGGGAGGGGAGAGACCCAGTACTTC.

The chain has TRBV5-1 and TRBJ2-4; TRBD1 is a possible D gene (6 bases). CDR1 SGHRS and CDR2 YFSETQ come from the germline V gene. CDR3 length: 13 residues. V lost 1 base and J lost 8, with 10 bases in between. The CDR3, as DNA: TGCGCCAGCAGCTTGAGCAGGGGCGACATTCAGTACTTC. Protein: CASSLSRGDIQYF. Full variable domain (missing parts from reference TRBV5-1 and TRBJ2-4): KAGVTQTPRYLIKTRGQQVTLSCSPISGHRSVSWYQQTPGQGLQFLFEYFSETQRNKGNFPGRFSGRQFSNSRSEMNVSTLELGDSALYLCASSLSRGDIQYFGAGTRLSVL.

V is TRBV29-1 and J is TRBJ2-3; D remains unclear. There are 10 residues in the CDR3. V lost 5 bases and J lost 8, with 8 bases in between. Germline values: CDR1 SQVTM, CDR2 ANQGSEA. This chain's CDR3 is CSVWFGTQYF. In DNA form, the CDR3 reads TGCAGCGTTTGGTTTGGTACGCAGTATTTT.

This clone turned up a few times. The chain uses TRBV9 and TRBJ1-3; a possible D gene is TRBD1 (5 bases). Germline lookup yields CDR1 SGDLS and CDR2 YYNGEE. The CDR3 is 15 amino acids. Trimming removed 2 bases at V and 0 bases at J, with 9 bases between. The CDR3 DNA reads as TGTGCCAGCAGCGTTGACAGTTACTCTGGAAACACCATATATTTT. This translates into CASSVDSYSGNTIYF.

The V call is TRBV30, the J call TRBJ1-2; 7 bases match TRBD1. Germline CDR1 reads GTSNPN; CDR2 reads SVGIG (reference sequence). Unmatched junction bases numbered 13, after V lost 8 bases and J lost 4 bases. This CDR3 has 14 amino acids. The CDR3 region has the DNA TGTGCCATTATAGGGGGCAGCGACTTCTATGGCTACACCTTC. Protein product: CAIIGGSDFYGYTF.

CDR3 protein: CASSLVGGGTGGGETQYF. The CDR3 nucleotides read TGTGCCAGCAGCTTAGTGGGAGGTGGGACAGGGGGCGGCGAGACCCAGTACTTC. The rearrangement uses TRBV7-2 and TRBJ2-5; 12 bases map to TRBD1. There are 18 residues in the CDR3. V was clipped by 1 base and J by 5 bases; unmatched bases: 11. Looked up from germline, CDR1 is SGHTA and CDR2 is FQGNSA.

V and J are TRBV9 and TRBJ2-7, with 10 bases aligning to TRBD1. Germline values: CDR1 SGDLS, CDR2 YYNGEE. Trimming cost V 2 bases and J 9 bases; bases outside gene matches: 5. This CDR3 is 13 amino acids long. In nucleotides, the CDR3 is TGTGCCAGCAGCGTGACAGGGGGCTATGCGCAGTACTTC. Translation gives CASSVTGGYAQYF. Looking up the rest from reference TRBV9 and TRBJ2-7 gives the full variable domain: DSGVTQTPKHLITATGQRVTLRCSPRSGDLSVYWYQQSLDQGLQFLIQYYNGEERAKGNILERFSAQQFPDLHSELNLSSLELGDSALYFCASSVTGGYAQYFGPGTRLTVT.

The V and J genes are TRBV13 and TRBJ1-1; the match to TRBD1 covers 9 bases. Trimming at V came to 1 base and at J to 4 bases, leaving 4 bases not matched to a gene. Germline CDR1 is PRHDT and CDR2 is FYEKMQ (reference sequence). The CDR3 length is 15 residues. The CDR3 bases are TGTGCCAGCAGCTTAGAGCTACAGGGGGCCACTGAAGCTTTCTTT. Amino acids: CASSLELQGATEAFF.

The J gene is TRBJ1-2, the V gene TRBV10-3; no clear D gene. V was trimmed by 2 bases and J by 2 bases, leaving 6 bases between them. The CDR3 is 13 amino acids. Germline V lookup: CDR1 ENHRY, CDR2 SYGVKD. The CDR3 loop reads CAISEASNYGYTF. The CDR3 coding sequence is TGTGCCATCAGTGAGGCAAGCAACTATGGCTACACCTTC.

The chain carries TRBV5-1 and TRBJ2-7, with D unclear. This CDR3 comprises 16 residues. CDR1 SGHRS and CDR2 YFSETQ come from the germline V gene. Trimming took 4 bases from V and 2 from J, leaving 19 bases between them. The CDR3 sequence is CASSPEAVHRPYEQYF. CDR3 nucleotide sequence: TGCGCCAGCAGCCCAGAGGCTGTTCACCGGCCCTACGAGCAGTACTTC.

The chain joins TRBV29-1 to TRBJ1-1; D gene uncertain. V was trimmed by 3 bases and J by 2 bases, leaving 10 bases between them. This CDR3 has 13 residues. CDR1 is SQVTM and CDR2 is ANQGSEA in the germline V gene. The CDR3 reads CSVEYQANTEAFF. CDR3 nucleotide sequence: TGCAGCGTTGAGTATCAGGCTAACACTGAAGCTTTCTTT.

This chain uses TRBV4-3 with TRBJ2-7; TRBD1 matches 9 bases. V dropped 4 bases and J dropped 5; count of bases not matched to a gene: 9. Per germline, CDR1 LGHNA and CDR2 YSLEER. The CDR3 loop spans 15 amino acids. CDR3 sequence: CASSRKTGQGHEQYF. The DNA of the CDR3 is TGCGCCAGCAGCCGAAAGACCGGACAGGGGCACGAGCAGTACTTC.